The sequence of this T cell receptor beta chain was determined in a study of cytomegalovirus exposure and HLA in healthy donors (dated by TCRdb to 2015 to 2018). The study in broad terms: An earlier analysis of several hundred of the donors reported around 280 Gb of sequence data and around 100 million unique TCR beta sequences obtained from about 200 million T cells. Roughly 310 gigabases of sequencing data and tens of millions of unique TCR sequences were included in an early release covering under 650 HLA-typed donors. The genetic ancestry cluster associated with self-reported Caucasian donors included 80% to 90% of the 398 genotyped donors. The study was designed to test whether signatures of past pathogen exposure could be identified by cataloging public T cell receptors. Using immunosequencing, the study profiled T cell repertoires from 666 subjects and related those repertoires to cytomegalovirus serostatus. Besides the first cohort of 500 to 700 subjects, a separate validation cohort made up of 120 different subjects was used. High-throughput TCR immunosequencing, statistical association of individual TCRs with disease status, and machine learning were combined to predict cytomegalovirus infection status. A later analysis re-analyzed previously published TCR beta repertoires from approximately 670 donors and added high-resolution HLA genotyping to study TCR occurrence patterns. Rather than drawing on any new phenotypic data, the later analysis identified candidate immune exposures from TCR beta sequences and the way those sequences occurred across donors. An earlier analysis of 587 of the donors applied high-throughput TCR beta sequencing to assess whether each TCR beta V gene segment acted as functional or pseudogenic. Donor age, sex, ethnicity and CMV serostatus were collected together with the repertoire data. In a later genetic analysis, genome-wide SNP genotypes for about 55% of the 666 donors were used, and that subset was treated as a discovery cohort. All discovery cohort repertoires had been generated on a single sequencing platform. HLA typing included class I and class II loci at four-digit resolution. Typing coverage differed by locus: A, B, C, DRB1 and DQB1 were typed in roughly 629-630 donors, DQA1 in roughly 510, DPA1 in nearly 610, and DPB1 in 450 to 490. A few DR-DQ haplotypes were treated as single units for association and clustering because of strong linkage in the cohort. Across 300 to 500 genotyped donors of the cohort, an average of approximately 220,000 unique TCR beta nucleotide sequences per donor were sequenced, and around 20% of those sequences were non-productive.

From a lookup of the germline V gene (reference sequence), CDR1 and CDR2 are GTSNPN and SVGIG. Between the V and J ends, shortened by 2 bases and 4 bases respectively, the junction contains 11 bases. Spanning cysteine to phenylalanine, the CDR3 consists of 14 amino acids. Only the CDR3 DNA is retained, 42 bases long and in frame from the first base. Library prep was done by the immunoSEQ multiplex PCR assay. A mixture of 60 forward primers for TCR Vbeta segments and 13 reverse primers for TCR Jbeta segments was used in the multiplex PCR. The CDR3 region of rearranged TCR beta genes was amplified from genomic DNA by a multiplex PCR assay. The amplified TCR beta libraries were sequenced on the Illumina HiSeq System as 87-base-pair reads. Under the source paper's analysis protocol: Across the 700 or so repertoires, a later analysis counted 80 million or so unique TCR beta chains, 8.5 million to 12 million of which were shared by at least two donors. A nearest-neighbor algorithm error-corrected the raw reads and collapsed the reads into unique sequences, merging closely related sequences to remove PCR and sequencing errors. CDR3 sequences were aligned to IMGT reference sequences to assign V, D and J gene segments. For a sequence to be retained, at least a six-nucleotide match to both a V gene segment and a J gene segment was required. Rearrangements were called productive when the CDR3 lacked stop codons and stayed in frame with V and J; all others were non-productive. Following IMGT convention, CDR3 was defined as the stretch from the second conserved V-encoded cysteine to the conserved J-encoded phenylalanine. The earlier analysis of roughly 590 of the donors excluded any sequence lacking an unambiguous match to a single V gene segment. An earlier analysis of a few hundred of the donors classified V segments as functional when productive rearrangements were above 56.7% and as segregating when the standard deviation between donors was above 5%. A statistical classification framework was built to diagnose cytomegalovirus status from the catalog of TCR beta chain sequences. A later analysis assigned V and J genes by comparing TCR nucleotide sequences with IMGT/GENE-DB human TR gene sequences. The TCRdist pipeline was used in a later analysis to assign CDR3 sequences and most-parsimonious VDJ recombination scenarios. In a later analysis, each TCR beta chain was defined by its CDR3 amino acid sequence together with its V-gene family, and reads without a unique V-gene family were excluded. To address suspected cross-contamination and a sequencing artifact, a later analysis removed around 600 highly shared, low-generation-probability nucleotide sequences. In a later analysis, a clonal expansion index was calculated for each public chain from normalized within-repertoire ranks of inferred template counts. In a later analysis, generation probabilities were computed using a VDJ recombination model fitted to out-of-frame rearrangements, and the results were checked against IGoR. Hypergeometric tests were used in a later analysis to score TCR-TCR, TCR-HLA and TCR-CMV co-occurrence, with a repertoire-size bias correction applied to the TCR pairs. To estimate false discovery rates, a later analysis permuted the HLA or CMV assignments 20 times. In a later analysis, co-occurring TCRs were grouped using DBSCAN, and TCRdist sequence similarity was added for clustering within HLA-allele-positive subsets. For co-occurrence clustering, repertoires with fewer than 30,000 or more than 120,000 public chains were excluded, along with five or six repertoires with anomalous nucleotide sharing. Here the immuneACCESS table is served through TCRdb, limited to in-frame sequences with V and J called. Missing clones are a known gap in these copies; in checked studies unresolved V genes cover under half, and the rest lacks a known reason. V, J and clone size are taken as reported in that table, and D and trimming were inferred from the DNA itself. The sample yields roughly 120,000 clones; around a tenth were counted once. Jointly, the top ten make up around 3% of the sample.

Paper-wide results and their limitations: Compared with the approximately 670-donor mean, donors in an Asian-associated ancestry cluster had fewer N-insertions in productive TCRs, according to a later genetic analysis. Because some donors lacked HLA typing at each locus, the association tests relied only on the typed subset. A further reported finding was that TCR beta sequences accurately predicted the HLA-A and HLA-B alleles for most subjects in the first cohort. In this cohort, only TCR beta chains were sequenced, and detectable features were limited by the absence of alpha or paired-chain data. Correlated functional status among segregating V segments might reflect linkage disequilibrium, but an unknown experimental factor could not be ruled out. A later genetic analysis associated a missense DCLRE1C variant with V-gene and J-gene trimming of TCR beta chains, and an independent cohort replicated the association. A later analysis found that HLA-associated TCR beta chains were more clonally expanded and had lower generation probabilities than equally common non-associated chains. Presence/absence analyses assumed roughly uniform sequencing depth across donors, an assumption that may not hold. Because counts were too low, 15 to 20 rarely observed V segments, including chromosome 9 orphons, were excluded from the earlier analysis of 587 of the donors. When HLA alleles, especially DR and DQ, strongly co-occurred, TCR associations were difficult to assign to individual alleles. The study listed 164 TCR beta chains as associated with cytomegalovirus. The 87-base-pair reads could not distinguish some IMGT-functional V segments, including TRBV6-2 and TRBV6-3, so those segments were excluded. For the cohort, immune exposure information was limited to CMV serostatus. The authors suggested that the approach could potentially be generalized to other disease states and immunological phenotypes. According to a later analysis, parvovirus B19, influenza, CMV and Epstein-Barr virus appeared linked to several top co-occurrence clusters. In vitro tests confirmed that three of the cytomegalovirus-associated TCR beta chains recognize cytomegalovirus antigens. A cluster of highly shared sequence variants was judged likely to be a technical artifact of the sequencing pipeline. In a later analysis, about 16,000 TCR beta sequences were associated with specific HLA alleles at a false discovery rate of 0.05. An earlier analysis of around 540 of the donors showed that most TCR beta V segments appeared in productive rearrangements either about 90% or about 30% of the time, which broadly matched IMGT annotations. According to a later analysis, most CMV-associated TCR beta chains appeared to be HLA-restricted, and the HLA associations seemed to be driven largely by CMV exposure. The classifier was reported to diagnose cytomegalovirus status with high specificity and sensitivity in both the original and validation cohorts. Most TCR sequences were seen in very few donors, while some public TCRs were found in many individuals. In a later analysis, the rate of TCR association differed among HLA loci, with DRB1 alleles having the most associated TCRs and HLA-C alleles having the fewest.

The cohort comprised 550 to 700 healthy bone marrow donors. At the time of sampling, every cohort member was nominally healthy, though immune exposures that went unrecorded were likely present. The donor was CMV seronegative and was included in the group of around 320 seronegative cohort members. A peripheral blood sample was collected from each donor, and TCR beta sequencing was performed on peripheral blood mononuclear cells. The Qiagen DNeasy Blood Extraction Kit was used to extract genomic DNA from the blood cell samples. Comments on this clone: No antigen is known for it. Base qualities were left out, and no much larger clone turns up one base away.

The clonotype comes from a man aged 30-40 years in good health and CMV-seronegative. The V and J segments used are TRBV30 and TRBJ1-4; possibly the D gene is TRBD1, per 6 matching bases. Specimen: PBMCs. The nucleotide sequence is given as TGTGCCTGGAGTTGGGGGGGCAGTAATGAAAAACTGTTTTTT. Its translation reads: CAWSWGGSNEKLFF.